Shown below are 12 T cell receptor beta chains from a single sample sequenced in a study of cytomegalovirus exposure and HLA in healthy donors. The study ran its PCR with 60 Vbeta and 13 Jbeta primers. Generated by immunoSEQ multiplex PCR, the TCRdb table keeps only in-frame clones and is missing some. The sample lists 300,000 or so clones; 84% were seen once. Source material: PBMCs. The receptors were sampled from a woman aged 40 to 50 in good health and CMV-seropositive.

This clone has just a few counts. The V and J genes are TRBV11-2 and TRBJ1-1; D perhaps matches TRBD1 (6 bases). Trimming stripped 7 bases from V and 1 base from J, with 10 bases between. CDR3 length: 13 residues. The germline CDR1 and CDR2 sequences are SGHAT and FQNNGV. In DNA, the CDR3 is TGTGCCAGCAATCTGGACAGGAACACTGAAGCTTTCTTT. Protein sequence: CASNLDRNTEAFF. The whole variable domain, remainder taken from reference TRBV11-2 and TRBJ1-1, is EAGVAQSPRYKIIEKRQSVAFWCNPISGHATLYWYQQILGQGPKLLIQFQNNGVVDDSQLPKDRFSAERLKGVDSTLKIQPAKLEDSAVYLCASNLDRNTEAFFGQGTRLTVV.

The chain recombines TRBV27 with TRBJ2-1; the match to TRBD2 covers 14 bases. Germline lookup yields CDR1 MNHEY and CDR2 SMNVEV (reference sequence). The CDR3 covers 17 residues. Unmatched junction bases numbered 11, after V lost 5 bases and J lost 8 bases. The CDR3 loop reads CASSPGTSGSVTDEQFF. CDR3 nucleotides: TGTGCCAGCAGTCCCGGGACTAGCGGGAGTGTTACGGATGAGCAGTTCTTC.

The V gene is TRBV7-8, the J gene TRBJ1-1; D not resolved. Germline values: CDR1 SGHVS, CDR2 FQNEAQ. V was clipped by 5 bases and J by 0 bases, with 7 bases between them. The CDR3 sequence is 13 residues long. The CDR3 loop is CASSPQMNTEAFF. The CDR3 DNA follows: TGTGCCAGCAGCCCACAGATGAACACTGAAGCTTTCTTT.

This clone was recorded a few times. Here the CDR3 DNA reads TGCGCCAGCAGCTTCGGGGGTATGAACACTGAAGCTTTCTTT. The encoded protein is CASSFGGMNTEAFF. The chain links TRBV5-1 to TRBJ1-1, with a tentative D call TRBD1 (5 bases). The CDR3 is 14 amino acids. The germline V gene encodes CDR1 SGHRS and CDR2 YFSETQ. Trimming cost V 2 bases and J 0 bases, with 8 bases left between them.

The V call is TRBV7-8, the J call TRBJ1-4, with D possibly being TRBD1 (6 bases). This CDR3 is built from 16 residues. The V end was cut by 5 bases, the J end by 4 bases, with 17 bases between. The germline CDR1 and CDR2 sequences are SGHVS and FQNEAQ. CDR3 loop: CASSPGQTRGNEKLFF. CDR3 nucleotide sequence: TGTGCCAGCAGCCCCGGACAGACTCGTGGTAATGAAAAACTGTTTTTT.

The CDR3 loop reads CASLKFGSGANVLTF. The CDR3 DNA sequence: TGTGCCAGCCTCAAGTTCGGCTCTGGGGCCAACGTCCTGACTTTC. The rearrangement links TRBV6-5 to TRBJ2-6; no firm D call. With 8 bases removed from V and 0 bases from J, the gap between germline ends came to 11 bases. CDR1 MNHEY and CDR2 SVGAGI come from the germline V gene. The length of the CDR3 is 15 residues.

This clone was seen only a few times. The rearrangement uses TRBV5-1 and TRBJ2-1; TRBD1 matches 7 bases. With 4 bases clipped from V and 6 bases from J, the junction kept 4 bases outside the gene matches. The CDR3 contains 13 residues. Germline V CDR1 and CDR2: SGHRS, YFSETQ. This CDR3 reads CASSQQGSNEQFF. The CDR3 DNA is TGCGCCAGCAGCCAACAGGGGTCCAATGAGCAGTTCTTC.

Details on this clone: The same CDR3 can be traced to other DNA sequences in this sample. CDR3 region: CASSLGATNEKLFF. In DNA form, the CDR3 reads TGTGCCAGCAGCTTAGGAGCAACTAATGAAAAACTGTTTTTT. The rearrangement links TRBV7-8 to TRBJ1-4; D is unclear. The CDR3 contains 14 residues. CDR1 is SGHVS and CDR2 is FQNEAQ in the germline V gene. V was shortened by 1 base and J by 0 bases, with 3 bases between the two germline ends. The full variable domain, rest sourced from reference TRBV7-8 and TRBJ1-4, is GAGVSQSPRYKVAKRGQDVALRCDPISGHVSLFWYQQALGQGPEFLTYFQNEAQLDKSGLPSDRFFAERPEGSVSTLKIQRTQQEDSAVYLCASSLGATNEKLFFGSGTQLSVL.

This chain connects TRBV4-3 to TRBJ2-7, with TRBD2 matching 7 bases. V trimming: 0 bases; J trimming: 2 bases; junction bases outside the gene matches: 7. Germline-derived CDR1 and CDR2 are LGHNA and YSLEER. This CDR3 is built from 16 residues. The CDR3 sequence is CASSQERGLAAYEQYF. The CDR3 DNA sequence: TGCGCCAGCAGCCAAGAGAGAGGCCTAGCGGCCTACGAGCAGTACTTC.

This chain joins TRBV27 and TRBJ2-1; 9 bases agree with TRBD2. Trimming took 5 bases from V and 3 from J; bases not matched to a gene: 8. Germline V lookup: CDR1 MNHEY, CDR2 SMNVEV (reference sequence). The CDR3 sequence is 16 residues long. As DNA, the CDR3 is TGTGCCAGCAGTCTCTTAGCGGGAGCCTTCTACAATGAGCAGTTCTTC. Translation gives CASSLLAGAFYNEQFF.

This clone was seen just once. V gene TRBV11-2 combines with J gene TRBJ2-5; D perhaps matches TRBD2 (5 bases). The CDR3 totals 14 residues. V shed 5 bases and J shed 10 bases, with 20 bases lying between them. Germline V gene data show CDR1 as SGHAT and CDR2 as FQNNGV. The CDR3 bases are TGTGCCAGCAGCCCCGAAGGCGCCCGAGGAGGCCAGTACTTC. Translated, it gives CASSPEGARGGQYF.

The rearrangement uses TRBV28 and TRBJ2-7; D call uncertain. CDR3 length: 13 amino acids. Trimming stripped 2 bases from V and 0 bases from J, with 5 bases between. The germline gives CDR1 MDHEN, CDR2 SYDVKM. CDR3 amino acids: CASSLTNSYEQYF. CDR3 bases: TGTGCCAGCAGTTTAACTAACTCCTACGAGCAGTACTTC.